Here is one TCR beta chain with its context. The antigen is undetermined. From germline, CDR1 is LNHDA and CDR2 SQIVND (reference sequence). There are 13 residues in the CDR3. V was pared by 8 bases and J by 7 bases, with 14 bases between. 60 Vbeta and 13 Jbeta primers were used in PCR. Measured with immunoSEQ multiplex PCR; TCRdb has only the in-frame clones, and not every one. The table has 150,000 to 190,000 clones, approximately 72% seen once. The data stem from a study of cytomegalovirus exposure and HLA in healthy donors. Points from the study as a whole: In a later analysis, specific HLA alleles were associated with 15,000 to 20,000 TCR beta sequences at a 0.05 false discovery rate.

This TCR derives from a man aged 18 to 35 in good health and CMV-seronegative. Sequenced: PBMCs. V is TRBV19 and J is TRBJ2-2; D perhaps matches TRBD2 (5 bases). CDR3 bases: TGTGCCAGTCGGCTAGCCCTCGTCGGGGAGCTGTTTTTT. Protein sequence: CASRLALVGELFF.